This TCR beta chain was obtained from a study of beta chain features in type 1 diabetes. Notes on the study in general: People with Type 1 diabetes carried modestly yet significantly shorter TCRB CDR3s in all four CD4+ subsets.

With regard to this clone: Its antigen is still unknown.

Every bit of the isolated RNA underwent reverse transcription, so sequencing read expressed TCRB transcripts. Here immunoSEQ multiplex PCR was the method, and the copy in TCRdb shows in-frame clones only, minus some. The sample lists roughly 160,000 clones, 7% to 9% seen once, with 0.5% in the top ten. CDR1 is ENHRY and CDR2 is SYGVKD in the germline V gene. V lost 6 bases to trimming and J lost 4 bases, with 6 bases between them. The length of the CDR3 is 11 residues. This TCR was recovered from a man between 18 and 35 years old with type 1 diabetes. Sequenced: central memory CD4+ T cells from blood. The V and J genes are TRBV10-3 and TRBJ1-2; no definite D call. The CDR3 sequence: CAISRGYGYTF. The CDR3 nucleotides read TGTGCCATCAGCCGAGGCTATGGCTACACCTTC.